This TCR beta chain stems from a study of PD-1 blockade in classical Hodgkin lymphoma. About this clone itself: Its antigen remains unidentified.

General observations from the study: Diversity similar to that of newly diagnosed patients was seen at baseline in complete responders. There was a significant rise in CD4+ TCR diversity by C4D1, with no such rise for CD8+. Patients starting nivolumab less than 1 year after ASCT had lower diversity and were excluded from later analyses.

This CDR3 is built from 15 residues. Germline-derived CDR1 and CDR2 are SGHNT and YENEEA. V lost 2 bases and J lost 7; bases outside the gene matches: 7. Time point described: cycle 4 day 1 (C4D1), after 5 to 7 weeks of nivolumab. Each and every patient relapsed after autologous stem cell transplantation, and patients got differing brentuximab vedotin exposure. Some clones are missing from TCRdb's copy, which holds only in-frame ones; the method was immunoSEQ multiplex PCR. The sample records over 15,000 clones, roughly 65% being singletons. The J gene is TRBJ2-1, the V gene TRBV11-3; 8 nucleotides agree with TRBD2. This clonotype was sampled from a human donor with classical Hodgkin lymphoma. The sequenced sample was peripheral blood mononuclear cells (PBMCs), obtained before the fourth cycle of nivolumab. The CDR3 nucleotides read TGTGCCAGCAGCTTACTCGCCGGGACTAGAAATGAGCAGTTCTTC. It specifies CASSLLAGTRNEQFF.